A selection of T cell receptor beta chains follows, all from one sample in a study of OX40 agonist ivuxolimab in advanced cancers. TCRdb's table, derived via immunoSEQ multiplex PCR, lists solely in-frame clones and lacks some. The table lists more than 70,000 clones, around 90% of them singletons. This material consisted of CD4+ or CD8+ T cells sorted from blood, taken in a trial of the OX40 agonist ivuxolimab. Receptors originate from an adult with an advanced solid tumor such as melanoma, head and neck, liver or kidney cancer. The CDR3 runs from the conserved cysteine through the conserved F or W. D genes are given only for firm matches. Clone size is shown for a subset of rows, as once, few, many or a class of expanded clone.

size,V,D,J,CDR3,DNA
few,TRBV18,-,TRBJ1-5,CASSPEQGLPQHF,TGTGCCAGCTCACCTGAACAGGGTTTGCCCCAGCATTTT
-,TRBV28,TRBD1,TRBJ1-5,CASSLGQGRNQPQHF,TGTGCCAGCAGTTTGGGACAGGGACGCAATCAGCCCCAGCATTTT
-,TRBV11-2,-,TRBJ2-1,CASSLSPPVKQFF,TGTGCCAGCAGCTTATCCCCGCCCGTGAAGCAGTTCTTC
-,TRBV19,-,TRBJ1-1,CASSTPQGSNTEAFF,TGTGCCAGTAGTACCCCCCAGGGGTCGAACACTGAAGCTTTCTTT
-,TRBV18,-,TRBJ2-3,CASSPLVTDTQYF,TGTGCCAGCTCACCACTGGTCACAGATACGCAGTATTTT
-,TRBV10-3,-,TRBJ1-1,CAISESTWRAMNTEAFF,TGTGCCATCAGTGAGTCGACTTGGAGGGCGATGAACACTGAAGCTTTCTTT
once,TRBV29-1,-,TRBJ1-4,CSVDFGGEKLFF,TGCAGCGTTGACTTCGGGGGCGAAAAACTGTTTTTT
-,TRBV4-1,-,TRBJ1-6,CASSQGRGRVRKNSPLHF,TGCGCCAGCAGCCAAGGGAGAGGGAGAGTAAGGAAAAATTCACCCCTCCACTTT
-,TRBV7-9,TRBD1,TRBJ1-2,CASSYAGGQGSGYTF,TGTGCCAGCAGCTACGCCGGGGGACAGGGCTCTGGCTACACCTTC
-,TRBV6-5,-,TRBJ2-3,CASSLNDLSTDTQYF,TGTGCCAGCAGCCTGAATGACCTAAGCACAGATACGCAGTATTTT
-,TRBV25-1,-,TRBJ2-3,CASSEYRTDTQYF,TGTGCCAGCAGTGAATACCGGACAGATACGCAGTATTTT
-,TRBV9,TRBD1,TRBJ1-2,CASSGRFLGQRANYGYTF,TGTGCCAGCAGCGGCCGATTTTTGGGACAGCGAGCTAACTATGGCTACACCTTC
-,TRBV2,TRBD1,TRBJ2-3,CASRTGSTDTQYF,TGTGCCAGTAGGACAGGGAGCACAGATACGCAGTATTTT
once,TRBV28,-,TRBJ2-7,CASRSRAPRLEQYF,TGTGCCAGCAGATCCCGGGCCCCCAGACTCGAGCAGTACTTC
-,TRBV27,TRBD1,TRBJ1-1,CASSFWGQGRTEAFF,TGTGCCAGCAGTTTCTGGGGACAGGGGAGAACTGAAGCTTTCTTT
-,TRBV6-6,-,TRBJ2-7,CASSAPGRDEQYF,TGTGCCAGCAGTGCTCCGGGGCGGGACGAGCAGTACTTC
few,TRBV18,-,TRBJ1-1,CASSPTGGDTEAFF,TGTGCCAGCTCACCGACGGGTGGGGACACTGAAGCTTTCTTT
-,TRBV6-1,TRBD1,TRBJ1-2,CASSEFYTDRENGYTF,TGTGCCAGCAGTGAATTTTATACGGACAGGGAGAACGGCTACACCTTC
-,TRBV10-3,-,TRBJ2-5,CAISPPGQETQYF,TGTGCCATCAGTCCACCGGGACAAGAGACCCAGTACTTC
-,TRBV19,-,TRBJ2-5,CASSIDHPGNQETQYF,TGTGCCAGTAGTATAGATCACCCAGGGAACCAAGAGACCCAGTACTTC
-,TRBV19,-,TRBJ2-5,CASSGSYTSSKETQYF,TGTGCCAGTAGTGGAAGTTACACTTCCAGTAAAGAGACCCAGTACTTC